This passage covers 28 T cell receptor beta chains from one sample sequenced in a study of CD8 T cells in ankylosing spondylitis. MiXCR, run by TCRdb on the 5' RACE reads, gives a single entry per CDR3 protein. The data hold roughly 230,000 distinct CDR3 sequences, with over 9.5% observed a single time. The sample taken for sequencing was blood, either unsorted or a sorted T cell fraction (not recorded which). The receptors originated from a male donor with ankylosing spondylitis or in good health (not recorded which).

The sample holds many counts of this clonotype. The chain uses TRBV11-2 and TRBJ2-1, with unresolved D. From germline, CDR1 is SGHAT and CDR2 FQNNGV. The CDR3 spans 16 residues. V was pared by 1 base and J by 0 bases, with 10 bases between. This CDR3 reads CASSLVAETSYNEQFF. CDR3 sequence (DNA): TGTGCCAGCAGCTTAGTTGCGGAAACCTCCTACAATGAGCAGTTCTTC.

This clonotype was seen many times. The chain employs TRBV30 and TRBJ2-3; D is unresolved. Germline-derived CDR1 and CDR2 are GTSNPN and SVGIG (reference sequence). V was trimmed by 1 base and J by 0 bases, leaving 5 bases between them. This CDR3 spans 13 amino acids. The CDR3 DNA is TGTGCCTGGAGTGGGTTTAGCACAGATACGCAGTATTTT. This sequence encodes CAWSGFSTDTQYF.

A few counts support this clonotype. The chain combines TRBV13 with TRBJ1-1, with D uncertain. The CDR3 length is 14 residues. Germline V gives CDR1 PRHDT, CDR2 FYEKMQ (reference sequence). V lost 4 bases, J lost 6 bases, and 15 bases lay in between. The DNA for the CDR3 is TGTGCCAGCAGCTCCTCTCAGATGAGCGCTGAAGCTTTCTTT. Translated, it gives CASSSSQMSAEAFF. The whole variable domain, filled in from reference TRBV13 and TRBJ1-1, reads AAGVIQSPRHLIKEKRETATLKCYPIPRHDTVYWYQQGPGQDPQFLISFYEKMQSDKGSIPDRFSAQQFSDYHSELNMSSLELGDSALYFCASSSSQMSAEAFFGQGTRLTVV.

This clonotype has a count of ten or more. The genes are TRBV5-1 and TRBJ1-1; TRBD1 might be the D (6 bases). The CDR3 spans 17 residues. V was pared by 0 bases and J by 4 bases, with 19 bases between. The germline V gene encodes CDR1 SGHRS and CDR2 YFSETQ. CDR3: CASSLGSLRGGTTEAFF. The CDR3 coding sequence is TGCGCCAGCAGCTTGGGGAGTCTCAGGGGAGGGACCACTGAAGCTTTCTTT.

CDR3 sequence: CASSYSTVGGYNEQFF. CDR3 bases: TGTGCCAGCAGTTACTCGACGGTAGGGGGGTACAATGAGCAGTTCTTC. V and J are TRBV6-5 and TRBJ2-1; perhaps D is TRBD1 or TRBD2 (6 bases each). Trimming took 0 bases from V and 4 from J, leaving 13 bases between them. The CDR3 is 16 residues long. Germline CDR1 MNHEY, CDR2 SVGAGI.

As regards this clonotype: This may arise from a read error, as a much more abundant clone is one base away. As DNA, the CDR3 is TGTGCCAGCAGCAGAGGGACTAGCAATGAGCAGATCTTC. This gives the protein CASSRGTSNEQIF. The rearrangement links TRBV9 to TRBJ2-1; 9 bases map to TRBD2. CDR1 and CDR2 (germline): SGDLS, YYNGEE. The CDR3 runs to 13 residues.

This clonotype was recorded at least ten times. The rearrangement uses TRBV3-1 and TRBJ2-1, with TRBD2 identical over 8 bases. This CDR3 contains 14 residues. Losses at the gene ends were 6 bases for V and 5 bases for J; bases not matched to a gene: 6. CDR1 and CDR2 (germline): LGHDT, YNNKEL (reference sequence). DNA for the CDR3: TGTGCCAGCAGACCCCGGGGGGGGGACAATGAGCAGTTCTTC. Its protein product is CASRPRGGDNEQFF.

This clonotype was seen repeatedly, ten times or more. The chain joins TRBV7-2 to TRBJ2-7; 7 bases map to TRBD2. The trim removed 4 bases at V and 7 bases at J, leaving 1 base unmatched. CDR1 and CDR2 from the germline V gene are SGHTA and FQGNSA. The CDR3 covers 11 residues. CDR3 residues: CASSSGLEQYF. The CDR3, as DNA: TGTGCCAGCAGCTCGGGACTAGAGCAGTACTTC. Full variable domain (missing parts from reference TRBV7-2 and TRBJ2-7): GAGVSQSPSNKVTEKGKDVELRCDPISGHTALYWYRQSLGQGLEFLIYFQGNSAPDKSGLPSDRFSAERTGGSVSTLTIQRTQQEDSAVYLCASSSGLEQYFGPGTRLTVT.

The chain uses TRBV11-2 and TRBJ2-2, with D unresolved. V was pared by 0 bases and J by 5 bases, with 10 bases between. The germline CDR1 and CDR2 sequences are SGHAT and FQNNGV. The CDR3 runs to 15 residues. CDR3 nucleotide sequence: TGTGCCAGCAGCTTAGACCCCTTAAAGACCGGGGAGCTGTTTTTT. Protein: CASSLDPLKTGELFF.

The chain carries TRBV5-1 and TRBJ2-7; perhaps TRBD1 as D (7 bases). The V end was cut by 4 bases, the J end by 3 bases, with 17 bases between. This CDR3 is built from 15 residues. Germline CDR1 SGHRS, CDR2 YFSETQ. In DNA form, the CDR3 reads TGCGCCAGCAGCGTGCGACAGGGAGCGGGCTACGAGCAGTACTTC. Protein: CASSVRQGAGYEQYF.

The chain couples TRBV28 to TRBJ1-2; TRBD1 might be the D (6 bases). The V gene lost 7 bases and the J gene lost 2 bases, with 17 bases spanning the gap. Germline V gene sequence: CDR1 MDHEN, CDR2 SYDVKM. This CDR3 is 15 amino acids long. CDR3 residues: CASKTQGSGNYGYTF. CDR3 bases: TGTGCCAGCAAGACACAGGGCTCCGGCAACTATGGCTACACCTTC.

In this sample, this clonotype turned up many times. This sequence joins TRBV25-1 and TRBJ2-3, with D maybe TRBD2 (5 bases). Trimming took 7 bases from V and 5 from J, leaving 10 bases between them. This CDR3 contains 12 residues. CDR1 and CDR2 (germline): MGHDK, SYGVNS. CDR3 nucleotides: TGTGCCAGCATGCTAGCAGGAGATACGCAGTATTTT. It encodes CASMLAGDTQYF.

Ten or more counts support this clonotype. The chain recombines TRBV9 with TRBJ2-1; a possible D gene is TRBD2 (6 bases). Germline assignment: CDR1 SGDLS and CDR2 YYNGEE. The V end was cut by 1 base, the J end by 7 bases, with 18 bases between. The CDR3 covers 16 residues. This chain's CDR3 is CASSVREVRAGNEQFF. The CDR3 DNA reads as TGTGCCAGCAGCGTAAGGGAGGTGAGAGCAGGAAATGAGCAGTTCTTC.

V gene TRBV4-2 combines with J gene TRBJ1-4; 7 nucleotides agree with TRBD1. CDR3 size: 16 residues. V shed 0 bases, J shed 4 bases, and the junction held 5 bases outside the gene matches. Germline V lookup: CDR1 LGHNA, CDR2 YNFKEQ. CDR3 nucleotides: TGTGCCAGCAGCCAAGAATACAGGGGACTTAATGAAAAACTGTTTTTT. It specifies CASSQEYRGLNEKLFF.

The rearrangement joins TRBV11-2 to TRBJ2-5, with D unclear. The germline V gene encodes CDR1 SGHAT and CDR2 FQNNGV. The ends were cut back, 1 base at V and 8 bases at J, with 14 bases in the middle. The CDR3 runs 14 residues. The CDR3 DNA reads TGTGCCAGCAGCTTAGGAGGTTCTTTGGTAACCCAGTACTTC. It specifies CASSLGGSLVTQYF.

This clonotype was counted ten times or more. The chain links TRBV5-1 to TRBJ2-1, with a possible D match to TRBD2 (6 bases). The germline V gene has CDR1 SGHRS and CDR2 YFSETQ. The V end was cut by 0 bases, the J end by 0 bases, with 7 bases between. This CDR3 has 15 amino acids. The CDR3: CASSLDGSSYNEQFF. Here the CDR3 DNA reads TGCGCCAGCAGCTTGGACGGGAGCTCCTACAATGAGCAGTTCTTC. The full variable domain, completed using reference TRBV5-1 and TRBJ2-1, is KAGVTQTPRYLIKTRGQQVTLSCSPISGHRSVSWYQQTPGQGLQFLFEYFSETQRNKGNFPGRFSGRQFSNSRSEMNVSTLELGDSALYLCASSLDGSSYNEQFFGPGTRLTVL.

This clonotype showed up many times. The gene calls are TRBV5-6 and TRBJ2-4, with D perhaps TRBD2 (5 bases). The germline CDR1 and CDR2 sequences are SGHDT and YYEEEE. This CDR3 is built from 12 residues. Trimming pared 1 base from V and 16 bases from J, leaving 15 bases between. The CDR3, as DNA: TGTGCCAGCAGCTTGTTCGAGGGTGAAGTTTACTTC. Protein product: CASSLFEGEVYF.

The J gene is TRBJ1-1, the V gene TRBV6-1; possible D gene TRBD1, 6 bases. Trimming removed 6 bases from V and 4 bases from J, with 12 bases in between. This CDR3 comprises 13 residues. The germline V gene has CDR1 MNHNS and CDR2 SASEGT. This CDR3 is CASRPGGGTEAFF. CDR3 in DNA: TGTGCCAGCAGACCGGGGGGCGGCACTGAAGCTTTCTTT.

The table lists this clonotype with a few counts. This chain links TRBV6-6 with TRBJ2-7; no clear D. CDR3 size: 14 residues. Germline V gene data show CDR1 as MNHNY and CDR2 as SVGAGI (reference sequence). Trimming took off 6 bases at V and 0 bases at J, with 12 bases between the two ends. The CDR3 reads CASSPLGLSYEQYF. CDR3 nucleotide sequence: TGTGCCAGCAGCCCTCTCGGTCTCTCCTACGAGCAGTACTTC.

This clonotype has ten or more counts. The rearrangement joins TRBV9 to TRBJ2-3, with 12 bases identical to TRBD2. Germline loops: CDR1 SGDLS, CDR2 YYNGEE. This CDR3 region has 16 residues. V shed 4 bases, J shed 2 bases, and the junction held 5 bases outside the gene matches. CDR3 region: CASSTRLAGATDTQYF. The DNA for the CDR3 is TGTGCCAGCAGCACGCGACTAGCGGGAGCCACAGATACGCAGTATTTT.

Ten or more counts support this clonotype. The V and J genes are TRBV6-1 and TRBJ1-5, with D possibly being TRBD1 (5 bases). CDR3 length: 14 amino acids. The germline CDR1 and CDR2 sequences are MNHNS and SASEGT. V was shortened by 6 bases and J by 1 base, with 10 bases between the two germline ends. CDR3 region: CASREPGSNQPQHF. In nucleotides, the CDR3 is TGTGCCAGCAGGGAACCAGGGAGCAATCAGCCCCAGCATTTT.

This clonotype was detected ten times or more. V is TRBV20-1 and J is TRBJ1-2; possible D gene TRBD1, 5 bases. The CDR3 has 15 amino acids. V was clipped by 0 bases and J by 3 bases, with 14 bases between them. CDR1 and CDR2 (germline): DFQATT, SNEGSKA (reference sequence). The CDR3 region is CSARDPLKGDYGYTF. The CDR3 bases are TGCAGTGCTAGAGACCCCTTGAAAGGGGACTATGGCTACACCTTC.

The CDR3 is CASRGGATGNGQPQHF. The CDR3 DNA is TGTGCCAGCAGAGGGGGTGCGACAGGGAATGGGCAGCCCCAGCATTTT. The chain links TRBV6-1 to TRBJ1-5; 7 bases agree with TRBD1. Germline assignment: CDR1 MNHNS and CDR2 SASEGT. The ends lost 6 bases at V and 7 bases at J; junction bases unmatched: 15. The CDR3 runs 16 residues.

Here the CDR3 reads CASSRGGGETQYF. CDR3 DNA: TGTGCCAGCAGTAGGGGGGGGGGAGAGACCCAGTACTTC. The chain is built from TRBV6-1 and TRBJ2-5; possible D gene TRBD2, 7 bases. The V end lost 5 bases, the J end lost 4 bases, and 11 bases lay between the germline ends. CDR3 length: 13 residues. From germline, CDR1 is MNHNS and CDR2 SASEGT.

Only a few counts were recorded for this clonotype. The rearrangement links TRBV7-2 to TRBJ2-5; TRBD1 might be the D (5 bases). The CDR3 has 13 amino acids. Trimming shortened V by 4 bases and J by 2 bases, and 8 bases separated the two germline ends. CDR1 and CDR2 from the germline V gene are SGHTA and FQGNSA. The CDR3 reads CASSSGKQETQYF. Here the CDR3 DNA reads TGTGCCAGCAGCTCAGGGAAACAAGAGACCCAGTACTTC.

This clonotype was recorded at least ten times. The chain combines TRBV6-6 with TRBJ2-2, with D uncertain. Germline V gives CDR1 MNHNY, CDR2 SVGAGI (reference sequence). V was shortened by 3 bases and J by 3 bases, with 5 bases between the two germline ends. This CDR3 contains 13 residues. Written as DNA, the CDR3 is TGTGCCAGCAGTTATTCATACACCGGGGAGCTGTTTTTT. Its protein is CASSYSYTGELFF.

This clonotype has at least ten counts. The chain joins TRBV3-1 to TRBJ2-6; D is ambiguous. Looked up from germline, CDR1 is LGHDT and CDR2 is YNNKEL (reference sequence). This CDR3 is built from 13 residues. Trimming cost V 2 bases and J 15 bases, with 14 bases left between them. The CDR3: CASSQRASSGLTF. In nucleotides, the CDR3 is TGTGCCAGCAGCCAAAGGGCGTCGAGTGGCCTGACTTTC.

This clonotype was counted at least ten times. The chain uses TRBV20-1 and TRBJ1-1; D gene uncertain. Looked up from germline, CDR1 is DFQATT and CDR2 is SNEGSKA (reference sequence). This CDR3 is 11 amino acids long. Trimming left V 3 bases short and J 3 bases short, with 5 bases between. CDR3 DNA sequence: TGCAGTGCTAGGGAGGACACTGAAGCTTTCTTT. It translates to CSAREDTEAFF.